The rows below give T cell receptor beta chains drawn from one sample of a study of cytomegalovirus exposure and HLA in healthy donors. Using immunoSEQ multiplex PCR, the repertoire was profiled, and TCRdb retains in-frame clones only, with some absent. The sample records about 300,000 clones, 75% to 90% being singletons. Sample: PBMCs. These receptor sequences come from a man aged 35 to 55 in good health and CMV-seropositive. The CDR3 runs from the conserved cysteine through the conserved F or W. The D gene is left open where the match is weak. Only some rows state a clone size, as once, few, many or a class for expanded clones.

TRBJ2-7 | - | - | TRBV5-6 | CASSSYYEQYF | TGTGCCAGCAGCTCCTACTACGAGCAGTACTTC
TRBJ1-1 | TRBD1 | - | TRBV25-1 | CASRDREGTEAFF | TGTGCCAGCAGGGACAGGGAGGGCACTGAAGCTTTCTTT
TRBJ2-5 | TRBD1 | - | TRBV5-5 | CASSLADRGRETQYF | TGTGCCAGCAGCTTGGCGGACAGGGGACGGGAGACCCAGTACTTC
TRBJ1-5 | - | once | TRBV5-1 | CASSLSGGEDQPQHF | TGCGCCAGCAGCTTGAGCGGGGGAGAGGATCAGCCCCAGCATTTT
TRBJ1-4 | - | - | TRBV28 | CASSLGVRQGEEKLFF | TGTGCCAGCAGTTTAGGGGTCCGGCAGGGTGAGGAAAAACTGTTTTTT
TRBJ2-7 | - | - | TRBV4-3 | CASSRVAVSSYEQYF | TGCGCCAGCAGCCGGGTAGCAGTCTCCTCCTACGAGCAGTACTTC
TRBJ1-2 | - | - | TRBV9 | CASSVEASPYGYTF | TGTGCCAGCAGCGTGGAGGCCTCCCCCTATGGCTACACCTTC
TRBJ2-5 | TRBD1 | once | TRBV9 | CASSPDDRGNQETQYF | TGTGCCAGCAGCCCCGACGACAGGGGCAACCAAGAGACCCAGTACTTC
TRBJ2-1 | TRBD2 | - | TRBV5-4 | CASSLELAGSYNEQFF | TGTGCCAGCAGCTTGGAACTAGCGGGGAGCTACAATGAGCAGTTCTTC
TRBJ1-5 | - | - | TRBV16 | CASSQLPGGSNQPQHF | TGTGCCAGCAGCCAATTACCGGGAGGGAGCAATCAGCCCCAGCATTTT
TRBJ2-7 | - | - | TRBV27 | CASSPPGNEQYF | TGTGCCAGCAGTCCACCAGGAAACGAGCAGTACTTC
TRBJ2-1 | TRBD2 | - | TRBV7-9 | CASSFGLGWGEQFF | TGTGCCAGCAGCTTCGGACTAGGATGGGGTGAGCAGTTCTTC
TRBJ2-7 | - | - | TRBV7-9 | CASSSYGGRGTYEQYF | TGTGCCAGCAGCTCGTATGGGGGCAGGGGCACCTACGAGCAGTACTTC
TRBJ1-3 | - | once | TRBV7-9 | CASSLGGGTSSGNTIYF | TGTGCCAGCAGCTTAGGTGGAGGGACCAGCTCTGGAAACACCATATATTTT
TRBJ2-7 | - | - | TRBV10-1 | CASSEQGSEQYF | TGCGCCAGCAGTGAGCAGGGCTCCGAGCAGTACTTC
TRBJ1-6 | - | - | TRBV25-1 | CASSGGGSYNSPLHF | TGTGCCAGCAGTGGGGGGGGCTCCTATAATTCACCCCTCCACTTT
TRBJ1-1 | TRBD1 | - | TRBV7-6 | CASSVRQGEAEAFF | TGTGCCAGCAGCGTTCGACAGGGGGAAGCTGAAGCTTTCTTT
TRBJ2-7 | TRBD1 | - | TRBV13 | CASSLGARGREDEQYF | TGTGCCAGCAGCTTAGGCGCCAGGGGGCGCGAGGACGAGCAGTACTTC
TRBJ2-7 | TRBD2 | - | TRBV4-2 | CASSQDLAGEYEQYF | TGTGCCAGCAGCCAAGATCTAGCGGGAGAATACGAGCAGTACTTC
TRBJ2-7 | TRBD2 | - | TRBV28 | CASRRLAGAYEQYF | TGTGCCAGCAGGCGACTAGCGGGAGCCTACGAGCAGTACTTC
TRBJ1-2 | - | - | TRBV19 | CASSNTGGGLNYGYTF | TGTGCCAGTAGTAACACCGGGGGGGGCTTGAACTATGGCTACACCTTC
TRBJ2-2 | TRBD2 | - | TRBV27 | CASSLSLGGSGIGGELFF | TGTGCCAGCAGTTTATCGTTAGGAGGTAGCGGGATCGGCGGGGAGCTGTTTTTT
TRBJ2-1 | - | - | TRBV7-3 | CASSAFSIDSYNEQFF | TGTGCCAGCAGCGCATTTTCTATTGATTCCTACAATGAGCAGTTCTTC
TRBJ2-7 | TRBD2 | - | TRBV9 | CASSVGGGEQYF | TGTGCCAGCAGCGTAGGGGGGGGCGAGCAGTACTTC